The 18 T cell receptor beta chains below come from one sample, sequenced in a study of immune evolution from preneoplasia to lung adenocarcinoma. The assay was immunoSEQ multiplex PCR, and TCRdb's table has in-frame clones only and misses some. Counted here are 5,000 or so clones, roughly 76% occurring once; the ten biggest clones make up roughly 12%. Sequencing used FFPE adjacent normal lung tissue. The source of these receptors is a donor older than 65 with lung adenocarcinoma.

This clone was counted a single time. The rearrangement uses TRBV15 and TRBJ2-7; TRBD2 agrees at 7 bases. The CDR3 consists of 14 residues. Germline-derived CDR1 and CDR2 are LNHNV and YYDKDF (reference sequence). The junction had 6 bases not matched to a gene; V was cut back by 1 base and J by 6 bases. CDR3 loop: CATSRGAAGREQYF. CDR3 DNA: TGTGCCACCAGCAGAGGGGCAGCGGGACGCGAGCAGTACTTC.

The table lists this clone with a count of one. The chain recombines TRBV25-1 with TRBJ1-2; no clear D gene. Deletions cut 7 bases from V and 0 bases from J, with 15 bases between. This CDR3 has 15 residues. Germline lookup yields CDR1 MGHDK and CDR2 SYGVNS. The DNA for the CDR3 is TGTGCCAGCACTAACGTGGGGAAGCCTAACTATGGCTACACCTTC. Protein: CASTNVGKPNYGYTF.

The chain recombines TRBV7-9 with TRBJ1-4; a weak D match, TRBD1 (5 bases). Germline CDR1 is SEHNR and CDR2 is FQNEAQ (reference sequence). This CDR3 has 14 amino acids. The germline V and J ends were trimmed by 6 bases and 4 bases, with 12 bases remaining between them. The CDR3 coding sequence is TGTGCCAGCAGACGGGGGGGGGATAATGAAAAACTGTTTTTT. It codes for CASRRGGDNEKLFF. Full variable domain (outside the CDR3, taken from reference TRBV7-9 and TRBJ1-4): DTGVSQNPRHKITKRGQNVTFRCDPISEHNRLYWYRQTLGQGPEFLTYFQNEAQLEKSRLLSDRFSAERPKGSFSTLEIQRTEQGDSAMYLCASRRGGDNEKLFFGSGTQLSVL.

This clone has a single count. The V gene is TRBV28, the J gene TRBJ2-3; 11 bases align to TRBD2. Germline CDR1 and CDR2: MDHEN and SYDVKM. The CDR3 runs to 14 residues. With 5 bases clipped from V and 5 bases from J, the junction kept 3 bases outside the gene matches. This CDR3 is CASSLAGGQDTQYF. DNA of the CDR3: TGTGCCAGCAGTCTAGCGGGAGGTCAAGATACGCAGTATTTT.

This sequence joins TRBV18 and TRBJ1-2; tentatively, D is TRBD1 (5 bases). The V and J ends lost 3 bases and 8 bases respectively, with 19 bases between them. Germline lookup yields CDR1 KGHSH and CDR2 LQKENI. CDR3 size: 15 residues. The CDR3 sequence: CASSPRGRADEGYTF. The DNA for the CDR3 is TGTGCCAGCTCACCGCGGGGGAGAGCGGACGAGGGCTACACCTTC. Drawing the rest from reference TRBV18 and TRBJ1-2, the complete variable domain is NAGVMQNPRHLVRRRGQEARLRCSPMKGHSHVYWYRQLPEEGLKFMVYLQKENIIDESGMPKERFSAEFPKEGPSILRIQQVVRGDSAAYFCASSPRGRADEGYTFGSGTRLTVV.

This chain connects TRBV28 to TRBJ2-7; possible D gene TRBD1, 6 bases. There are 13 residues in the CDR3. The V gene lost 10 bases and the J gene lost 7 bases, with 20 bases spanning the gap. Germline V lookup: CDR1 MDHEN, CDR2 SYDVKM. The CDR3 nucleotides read TGTGCCACCTCAGGGGACGGAGAGGGGGAGCAGTACTTC. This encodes CATSGDGEGEQYF.

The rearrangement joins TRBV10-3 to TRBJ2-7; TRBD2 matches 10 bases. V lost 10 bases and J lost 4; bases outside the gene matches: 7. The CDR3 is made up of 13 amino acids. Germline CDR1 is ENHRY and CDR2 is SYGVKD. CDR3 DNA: TGTGCCAGTAAGCGGGAGGGACTATACGAGCAGTACTTC. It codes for CASKREGLYEQYF.

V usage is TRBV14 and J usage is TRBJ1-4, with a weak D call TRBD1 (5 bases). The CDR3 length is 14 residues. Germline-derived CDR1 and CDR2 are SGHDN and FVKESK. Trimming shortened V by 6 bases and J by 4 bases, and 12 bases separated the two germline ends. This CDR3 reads CASSETGLNEKLFF. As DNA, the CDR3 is TGTGCCAGCAGTGAGACGGGACTTAATGAAAAACTGTTTTTT.

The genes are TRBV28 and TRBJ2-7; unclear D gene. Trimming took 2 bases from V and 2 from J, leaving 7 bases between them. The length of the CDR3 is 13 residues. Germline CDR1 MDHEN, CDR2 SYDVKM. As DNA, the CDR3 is TGTGCCAGCAGTTTAATCGGAACCTACGAGCAGTACTTC. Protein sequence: CASSLIGTYEQYF.

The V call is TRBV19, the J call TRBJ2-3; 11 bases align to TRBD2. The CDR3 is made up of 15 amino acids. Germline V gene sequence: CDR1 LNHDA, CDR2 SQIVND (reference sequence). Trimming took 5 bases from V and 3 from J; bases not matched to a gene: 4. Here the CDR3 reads CASSPSGRPTDTQYF. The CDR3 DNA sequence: TGTGCCAGTAGTCCTAGCGGGAGGCCGACAGATACGCAGTATTTT.

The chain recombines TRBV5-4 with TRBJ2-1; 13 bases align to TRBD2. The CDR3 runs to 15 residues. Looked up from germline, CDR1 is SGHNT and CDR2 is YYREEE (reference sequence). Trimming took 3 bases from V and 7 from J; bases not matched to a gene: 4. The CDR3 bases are TGTGCCAGCAGCTCAGCGACTAGCGGGAGGAATGAGCAGTTCTTC. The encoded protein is CASSSATSGRNEQFF. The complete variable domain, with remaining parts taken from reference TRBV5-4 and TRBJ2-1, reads ETGVTQSPTHLIKTRGQQVTLRCSSQSGHNTVSWYQQALGQGPQFIFQYYREEENGRGNFPPRFSGLQFPNYSSELNVNALELDDSALYLCASSSATSGRNEQFFGPGTRLTVL.

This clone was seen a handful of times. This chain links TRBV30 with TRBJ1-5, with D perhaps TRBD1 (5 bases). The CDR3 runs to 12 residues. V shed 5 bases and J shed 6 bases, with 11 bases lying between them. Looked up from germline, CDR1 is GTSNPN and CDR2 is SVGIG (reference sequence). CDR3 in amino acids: CAWGIGGQPQHF. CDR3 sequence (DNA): TGTGCCTGGGGAATTGGGGGTCAGCCCCAGCATTTT.

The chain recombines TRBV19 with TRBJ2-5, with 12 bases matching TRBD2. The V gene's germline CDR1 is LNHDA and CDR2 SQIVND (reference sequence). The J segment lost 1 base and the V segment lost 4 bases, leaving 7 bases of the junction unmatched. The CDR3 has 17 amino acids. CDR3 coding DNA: TGTGCCAGTAGTAGGCTAGCGGGAGGGCCCCTCCAAGAGACCCAGTACTTC. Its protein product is CASSRLAGGPLQETQYF.

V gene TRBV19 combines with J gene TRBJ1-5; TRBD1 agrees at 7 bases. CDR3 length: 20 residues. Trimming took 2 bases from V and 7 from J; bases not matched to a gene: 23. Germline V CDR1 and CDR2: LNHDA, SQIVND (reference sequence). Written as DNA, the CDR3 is TGTGCCAGTAGTATACAGTCCCAATTTATGCAAAGGGGGCATGGACAGCCCCAGCATTTT. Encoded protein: CASSIQSQFMQRGHGQPQHF. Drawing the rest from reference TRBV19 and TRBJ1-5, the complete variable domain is DGGITQSPKYLFRKEGQNVTLSCEQNLNHDAMYWYRQDPGQGLRLIYYSQIVNDFQKGDIAEGYSVSREKKESFPLTVTSAQKNPTAFYLCASSIQSQFMQRGHGQPQHFGDGTRLSIL.

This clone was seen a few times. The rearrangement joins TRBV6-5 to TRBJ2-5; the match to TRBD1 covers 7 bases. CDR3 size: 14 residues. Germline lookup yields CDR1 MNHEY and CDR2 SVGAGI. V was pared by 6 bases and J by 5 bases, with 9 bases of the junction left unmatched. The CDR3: CASSQQGTEETQYF. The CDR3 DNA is TGTGCCAGCAGCCAACAGGGGACGGAGGAGACCCAGTACTTC.

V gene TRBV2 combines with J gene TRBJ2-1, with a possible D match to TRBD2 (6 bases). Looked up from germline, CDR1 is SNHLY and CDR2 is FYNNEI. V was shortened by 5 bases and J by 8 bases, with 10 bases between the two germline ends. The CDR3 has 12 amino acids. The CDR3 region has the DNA TGTGCCAGCAGTAAAGAGCGGGATGAGCAGTTCTTC. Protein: CASSKERDEQFF.

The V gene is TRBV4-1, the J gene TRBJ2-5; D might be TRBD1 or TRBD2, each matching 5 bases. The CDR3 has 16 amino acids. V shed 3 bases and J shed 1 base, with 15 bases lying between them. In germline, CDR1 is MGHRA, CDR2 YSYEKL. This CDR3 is CASSHMGPAVQETQYF. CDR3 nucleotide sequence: TGCGCCAGCAGCCATATGGGGCCAGCGGTCCAAGAGACCCAGTACTTC.

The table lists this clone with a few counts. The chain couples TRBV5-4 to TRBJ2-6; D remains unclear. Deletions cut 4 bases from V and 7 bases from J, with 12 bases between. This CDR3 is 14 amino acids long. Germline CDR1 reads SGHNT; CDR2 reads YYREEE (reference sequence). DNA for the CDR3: TGTGCCAGCAGCGGGGATCTGGGAGCCAACGTCCTGACTTTC. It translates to CASSGDLGANVLTF.